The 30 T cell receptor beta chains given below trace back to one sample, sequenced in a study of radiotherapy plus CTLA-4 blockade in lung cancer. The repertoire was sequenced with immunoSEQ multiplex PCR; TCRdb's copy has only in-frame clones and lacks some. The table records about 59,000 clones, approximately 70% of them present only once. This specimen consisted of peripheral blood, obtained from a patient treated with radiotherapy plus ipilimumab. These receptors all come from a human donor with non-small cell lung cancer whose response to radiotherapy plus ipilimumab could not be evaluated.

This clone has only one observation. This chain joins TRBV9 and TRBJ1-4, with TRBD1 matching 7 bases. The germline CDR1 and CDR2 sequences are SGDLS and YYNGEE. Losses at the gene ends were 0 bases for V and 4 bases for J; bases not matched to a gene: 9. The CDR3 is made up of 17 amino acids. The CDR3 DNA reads TGTGCCAGCAGCGTAGGACAGGGTAGGGGGATTAATGAAAAACTGTTTTTT. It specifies CASSVGQGRGINEKLFF.

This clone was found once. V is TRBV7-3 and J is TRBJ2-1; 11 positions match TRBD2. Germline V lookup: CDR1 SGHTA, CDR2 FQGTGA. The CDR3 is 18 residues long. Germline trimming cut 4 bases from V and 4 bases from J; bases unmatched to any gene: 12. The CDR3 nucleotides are TGTGCCAGCAGCTCCCAACCTCCGGCTAGCGGGGGGTACAATGAGCAGTTCTTC. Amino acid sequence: CASSSQPPASGGYNEQFF.

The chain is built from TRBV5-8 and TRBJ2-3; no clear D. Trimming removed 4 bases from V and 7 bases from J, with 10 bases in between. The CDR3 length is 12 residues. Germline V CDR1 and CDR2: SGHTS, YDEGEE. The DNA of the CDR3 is TGTGCCAGCAGCCCGACTTCTTATACGCAGTATTTT. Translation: CASSPTSYTQYF.

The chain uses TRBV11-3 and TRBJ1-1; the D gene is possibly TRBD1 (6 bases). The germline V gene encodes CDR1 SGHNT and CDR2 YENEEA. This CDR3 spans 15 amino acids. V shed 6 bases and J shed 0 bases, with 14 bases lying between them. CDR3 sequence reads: CASSSSGQMNTEAFF. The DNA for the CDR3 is TGTGCCAGCAGTTCCTCTGGACAGATGAACACTGAAGCTTTCTTT.

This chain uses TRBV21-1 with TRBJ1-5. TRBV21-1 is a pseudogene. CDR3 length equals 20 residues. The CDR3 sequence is CASSLAGIQENPGSNQPQHF. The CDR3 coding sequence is TGTGCCAGCAGCCTGGCGGGGATCCAAGAAAACCCGGGGAGCAATCAGCCCCAGCATTTT.

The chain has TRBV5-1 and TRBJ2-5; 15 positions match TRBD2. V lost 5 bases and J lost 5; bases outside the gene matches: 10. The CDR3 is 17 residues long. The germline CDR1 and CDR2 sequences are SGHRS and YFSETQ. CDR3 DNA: TGCGCCAGCAGATCCGGACTAGCGGGGGGGTTGTCGGAGACCCAGTACTTC. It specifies CASRSGLAGGLSETQYF.

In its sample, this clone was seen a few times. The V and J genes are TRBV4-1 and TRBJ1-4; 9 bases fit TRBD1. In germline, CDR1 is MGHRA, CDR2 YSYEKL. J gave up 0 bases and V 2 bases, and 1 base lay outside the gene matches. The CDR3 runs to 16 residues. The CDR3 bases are TGCGCCAGCAGCCAAACAGGGGGCGCAACTAATGAAAAACTGTTTTTT. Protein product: CASSQTGGATNEKLFF.

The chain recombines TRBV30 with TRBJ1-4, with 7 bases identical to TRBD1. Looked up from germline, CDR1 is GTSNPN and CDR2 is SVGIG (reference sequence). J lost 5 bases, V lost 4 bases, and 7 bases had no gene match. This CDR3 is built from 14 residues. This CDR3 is CAWTGGQKNEKLFF. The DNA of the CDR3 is TGTGCCTGGACAGGGGGACAGAAAAATGAAAAACTGTTTTTT.

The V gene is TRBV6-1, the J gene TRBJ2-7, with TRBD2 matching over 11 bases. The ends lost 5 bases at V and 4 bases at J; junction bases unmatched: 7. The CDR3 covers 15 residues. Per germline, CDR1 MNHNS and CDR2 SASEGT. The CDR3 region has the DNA TGTGCCAGCAGTTGGGCTAGCGGGGGGCAGTACGAGCAGTACTTC. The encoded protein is CASSWASGGQYEQYF.

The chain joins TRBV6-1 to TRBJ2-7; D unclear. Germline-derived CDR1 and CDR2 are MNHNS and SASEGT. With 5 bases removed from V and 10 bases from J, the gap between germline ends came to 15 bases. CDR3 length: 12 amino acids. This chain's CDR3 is CASSFAPWHQYF. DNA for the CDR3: TGTGCCAGCAGTTTCGCCCCCTGGCACCAGTACTTC.

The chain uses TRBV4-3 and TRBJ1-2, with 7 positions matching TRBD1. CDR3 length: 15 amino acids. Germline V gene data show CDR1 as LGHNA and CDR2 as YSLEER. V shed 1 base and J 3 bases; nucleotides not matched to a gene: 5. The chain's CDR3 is CASSQAGTDYYGYTF. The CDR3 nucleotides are TGCGCCAGCAGCCAAGCCGGGACAGATTACTATGGCTACACCTTC.

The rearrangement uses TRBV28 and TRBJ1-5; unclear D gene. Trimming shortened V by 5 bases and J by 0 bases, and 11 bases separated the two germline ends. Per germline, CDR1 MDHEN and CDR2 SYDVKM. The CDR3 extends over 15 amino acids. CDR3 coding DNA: TGTGCCAGCAGTCCCCGCGGTGGTAGCAATCAGCCCCAGCATTTT. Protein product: CASSPRGGSNQPQHF.

The chain's CDR3 is CASSLSSYNEQFF. The CDR3 DNA is TGTGCCAGCAGTTTATCATCGTACAATGAGCAGTTCTTC. The J gene is TRBJ2-1, the V gene TRBV27; D is ambiguous. Looked up from germline, CDR1 is MNHEY and CDR2 is SMNVEV (reference sequence). The V end was cut by 0 bases, the J end by 4 bases, with 4 bases between. The CDR3 is 13 amino acids.

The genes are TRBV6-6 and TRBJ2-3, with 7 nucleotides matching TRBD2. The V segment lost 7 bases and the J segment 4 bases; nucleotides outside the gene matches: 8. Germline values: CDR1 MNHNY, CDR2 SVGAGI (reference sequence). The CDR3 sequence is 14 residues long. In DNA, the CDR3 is TGTGCCAGCACCAAAACTAGCGCGTCAGATACGCAGTATTTT. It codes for CASTKTSASDTQYF.

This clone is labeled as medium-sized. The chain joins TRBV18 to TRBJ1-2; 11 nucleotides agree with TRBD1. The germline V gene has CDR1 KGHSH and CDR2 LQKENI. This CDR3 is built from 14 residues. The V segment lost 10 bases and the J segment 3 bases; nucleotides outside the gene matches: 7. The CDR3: CATQRGQGDYGYTF. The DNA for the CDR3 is TGTGCCACCCAAAGGGGACAGGGGGACTATGGCTACACCTTC.

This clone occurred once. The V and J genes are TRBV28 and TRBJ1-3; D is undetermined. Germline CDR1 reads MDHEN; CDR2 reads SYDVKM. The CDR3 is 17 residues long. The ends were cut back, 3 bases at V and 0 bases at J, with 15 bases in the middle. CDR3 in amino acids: CASSFGLLLPSGNTIYF. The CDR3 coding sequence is TGTGCCAGCAGTTTTGGACTCCTACTACCCTCTGGAAACACCATATATTTT.

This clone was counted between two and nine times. The CDR3 sequence: CASSQDSMGGMNTEAFF. The CDR3 region has the DNA TGCGCCAGCAGCCAAGACTCAATGGGGGGGATGAACACTGAAGCTTTCTTT. This chain uses TRBV4-1 with TRBJ1-1; tentative D call: TRBD1 (5 bases). The ends were cut back, 0 bases at V and 0 bases at J, with 14 bases in the middle. The CDR3 runs 17 residues. Germline CDR1 MGHRA, CDR2 YSYEKL.

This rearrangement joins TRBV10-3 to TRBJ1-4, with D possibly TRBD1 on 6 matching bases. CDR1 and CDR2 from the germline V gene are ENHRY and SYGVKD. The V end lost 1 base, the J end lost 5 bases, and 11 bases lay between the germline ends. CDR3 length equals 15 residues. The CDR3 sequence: CAISEYPGENEKLFF. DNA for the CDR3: TGTGCCATCAGTGAGTATCCAGGGGAGAATGAAAAACTGTTTTTT.

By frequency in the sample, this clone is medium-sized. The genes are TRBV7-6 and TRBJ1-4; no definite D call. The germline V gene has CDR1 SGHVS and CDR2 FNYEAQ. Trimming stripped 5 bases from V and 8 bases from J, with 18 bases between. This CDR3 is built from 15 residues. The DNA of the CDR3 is TGTGCCAGCAGCCTCACCCCCGGGTCGGGGGAAAAACTGTTTTTT. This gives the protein CASSLTPGSGEKLFF.

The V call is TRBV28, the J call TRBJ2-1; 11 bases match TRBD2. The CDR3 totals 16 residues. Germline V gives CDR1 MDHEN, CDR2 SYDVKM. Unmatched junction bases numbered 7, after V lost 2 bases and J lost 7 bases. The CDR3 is CASSLLGSGGVNEQFF. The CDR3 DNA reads TGTGCCAGCAGTTTACTTGGTAGCGGGGGGGTGAATGAGCAGTTCTTC.

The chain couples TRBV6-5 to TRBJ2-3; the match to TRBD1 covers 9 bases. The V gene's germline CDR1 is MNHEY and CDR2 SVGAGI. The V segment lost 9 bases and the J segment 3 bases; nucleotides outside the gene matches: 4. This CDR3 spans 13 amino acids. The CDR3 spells CARGGQGTDTQYF. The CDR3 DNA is TGTGCCAGGGGGGGACAGGGAACAGATACGCAGTATTTT.

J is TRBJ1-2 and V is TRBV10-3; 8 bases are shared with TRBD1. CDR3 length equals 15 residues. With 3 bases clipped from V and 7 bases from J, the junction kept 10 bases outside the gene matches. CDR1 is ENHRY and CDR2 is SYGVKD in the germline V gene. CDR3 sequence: CAISDRRQGRGGYTF. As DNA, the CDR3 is TGTGCCATCAGTGACCGACGACAGGGGCGGGGTGGCTACACCTTC.

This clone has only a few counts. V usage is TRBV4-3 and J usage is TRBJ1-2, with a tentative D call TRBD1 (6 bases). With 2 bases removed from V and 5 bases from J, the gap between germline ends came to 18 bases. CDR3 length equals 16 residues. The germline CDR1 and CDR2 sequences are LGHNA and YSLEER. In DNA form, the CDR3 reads TGCGCCAGCAGCCAACCTGCGCAAGGGGGAGAGTATGGCTACACCTTC. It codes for CASSQPAQGGEYGYTF.

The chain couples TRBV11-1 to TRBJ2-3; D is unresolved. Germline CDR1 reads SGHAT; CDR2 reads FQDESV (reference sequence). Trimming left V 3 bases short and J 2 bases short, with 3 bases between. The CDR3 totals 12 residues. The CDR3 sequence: CASSFLTDTQYF. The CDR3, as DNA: TGTGCCAGCAGCTTCCTCACAGATACGCAGTATTTT.

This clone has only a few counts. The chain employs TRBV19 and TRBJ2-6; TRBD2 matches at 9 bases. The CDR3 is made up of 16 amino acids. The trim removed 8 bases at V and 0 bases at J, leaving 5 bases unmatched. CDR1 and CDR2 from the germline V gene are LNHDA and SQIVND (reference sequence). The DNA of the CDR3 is TGTGCCAGTCTAGCGGGATTTCCCTCTGGGGCCAACGTCCTGACTTTC. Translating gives CASLAGFPSGANVLTF.

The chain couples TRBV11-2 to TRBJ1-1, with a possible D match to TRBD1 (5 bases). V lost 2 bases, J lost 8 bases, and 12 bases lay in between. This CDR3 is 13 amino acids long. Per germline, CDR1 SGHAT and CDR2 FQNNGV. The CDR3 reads CASSLSRVGEAFF. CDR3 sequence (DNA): TGTGCCAGCAGCTTATCCAGGGTTGGGGAAGCTTTCTTT.

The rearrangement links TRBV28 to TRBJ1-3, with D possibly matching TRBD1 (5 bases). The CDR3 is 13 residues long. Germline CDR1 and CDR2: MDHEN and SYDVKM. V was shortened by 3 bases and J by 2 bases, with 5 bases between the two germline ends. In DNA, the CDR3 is TGTGCCAGCAGTTTGGGGCCTGGAAACACCATATATTTT. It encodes CASSLGPGNTIYF.

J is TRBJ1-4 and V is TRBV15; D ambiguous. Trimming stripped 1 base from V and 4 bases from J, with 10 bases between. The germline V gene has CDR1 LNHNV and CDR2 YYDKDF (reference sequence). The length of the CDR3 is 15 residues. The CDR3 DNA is TGTGCCACCAGCAGAGTGGCAGGTCTTAATGAAAAACTGTTTTTT. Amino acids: CATSRVAGLNEKLFF.

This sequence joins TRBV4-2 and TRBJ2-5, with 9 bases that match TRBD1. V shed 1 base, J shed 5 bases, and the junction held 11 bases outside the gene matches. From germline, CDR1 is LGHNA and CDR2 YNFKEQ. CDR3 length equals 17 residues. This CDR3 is CASSQGDRAERRETQYF. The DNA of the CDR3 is TGTGCCAGCAGCCAAGGGGACAGGGCCGAACGAAGGGAGACCCAGTACTTC.

CDR3 loop: CASSPRGQLNTEAFF. CDR3 sequence (DNA): TGTGCCAGCAGTCCAAGGGGACAGTTGAACACTGAAGCTTTCTTT. V is TRBV2 and J is TRBJ1-1; 7 positions agree with TRBD1. Germline assignment: CDR1 SNHLY and CDR2 FYNNEI. V gave up 5 bases and J gave up 0 bases; unmatched junction bases: 6. The CDR3 extends over 15 amino acids.